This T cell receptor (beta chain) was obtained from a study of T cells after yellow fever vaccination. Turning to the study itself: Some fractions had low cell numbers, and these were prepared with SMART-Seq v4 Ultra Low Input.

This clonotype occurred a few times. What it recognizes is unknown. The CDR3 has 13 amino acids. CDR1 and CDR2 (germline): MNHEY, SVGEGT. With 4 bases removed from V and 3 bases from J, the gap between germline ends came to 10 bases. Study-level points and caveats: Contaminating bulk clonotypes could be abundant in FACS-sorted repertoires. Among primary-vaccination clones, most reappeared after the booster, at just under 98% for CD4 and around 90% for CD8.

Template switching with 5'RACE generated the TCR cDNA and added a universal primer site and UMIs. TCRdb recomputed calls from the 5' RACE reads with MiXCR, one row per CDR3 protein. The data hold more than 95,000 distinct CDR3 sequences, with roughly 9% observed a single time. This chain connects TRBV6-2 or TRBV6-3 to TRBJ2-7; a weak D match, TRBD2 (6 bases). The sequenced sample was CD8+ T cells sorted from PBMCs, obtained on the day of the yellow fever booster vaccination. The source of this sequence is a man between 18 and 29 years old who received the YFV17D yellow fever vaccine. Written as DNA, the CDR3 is TGTGCCAGCAGTTTGGGACTGAACTACGAGCAGTACTTC. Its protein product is CASSLGLNYEQYF.